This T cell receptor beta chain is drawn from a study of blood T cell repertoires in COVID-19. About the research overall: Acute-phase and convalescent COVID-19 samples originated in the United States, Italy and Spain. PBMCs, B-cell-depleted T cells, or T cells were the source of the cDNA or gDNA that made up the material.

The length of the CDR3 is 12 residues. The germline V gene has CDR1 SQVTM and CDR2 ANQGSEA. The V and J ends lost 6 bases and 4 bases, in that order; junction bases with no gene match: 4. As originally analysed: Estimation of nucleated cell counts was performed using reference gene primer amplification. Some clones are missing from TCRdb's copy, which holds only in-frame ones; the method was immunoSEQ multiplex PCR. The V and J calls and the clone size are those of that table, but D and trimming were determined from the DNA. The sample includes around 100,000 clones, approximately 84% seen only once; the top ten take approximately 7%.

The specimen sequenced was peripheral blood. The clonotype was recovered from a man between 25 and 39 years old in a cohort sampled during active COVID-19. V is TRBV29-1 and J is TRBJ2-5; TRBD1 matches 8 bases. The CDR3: CSVRTGPETQYF. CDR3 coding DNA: TGCAGCGTCAGGACAGGGCCAGAGACCCAGTACTTC.